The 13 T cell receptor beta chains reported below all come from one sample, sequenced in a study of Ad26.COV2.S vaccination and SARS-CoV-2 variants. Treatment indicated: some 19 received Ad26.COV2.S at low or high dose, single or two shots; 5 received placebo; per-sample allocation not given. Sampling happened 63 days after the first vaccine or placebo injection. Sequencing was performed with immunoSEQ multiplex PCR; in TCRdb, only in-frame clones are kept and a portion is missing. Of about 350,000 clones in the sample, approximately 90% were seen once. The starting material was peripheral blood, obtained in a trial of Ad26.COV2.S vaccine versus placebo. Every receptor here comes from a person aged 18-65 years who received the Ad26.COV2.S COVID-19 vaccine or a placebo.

CDR3 nucleotide sequence: TGCGCCAGCAGTGACAATTCGGACGGGCTCACTGAAGCTTTCTTT. Its translation is CASSDNSDGLTEAFF. V is TRBV10-2 and J is TRBJ1-1; D gene unclear. This CDR3 is built from 15 residues. The V and J ends lost 3 bases and 4 bases respectively, with 15 bases between them. Looked up from germline, CDR1 is WSHSY and CDR2 is SAAADI.

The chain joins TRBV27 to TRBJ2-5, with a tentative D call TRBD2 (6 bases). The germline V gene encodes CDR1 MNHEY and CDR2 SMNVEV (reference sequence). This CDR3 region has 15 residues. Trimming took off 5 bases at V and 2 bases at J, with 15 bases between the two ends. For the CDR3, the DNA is TGTGCCAGCAGTAAAGTGACGGGGGTACAAGAGACCCAGTACTTC. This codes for CASSKVTGVQETQYF.

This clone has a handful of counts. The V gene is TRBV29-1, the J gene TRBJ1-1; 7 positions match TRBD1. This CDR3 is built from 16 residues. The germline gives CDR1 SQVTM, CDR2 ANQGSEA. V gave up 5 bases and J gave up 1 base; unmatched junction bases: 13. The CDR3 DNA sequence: TGCAGCGTTAGCGGGACAGAGGAATCGCCGAACACTGAAGCTTTCTTT. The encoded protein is CSVSGTEESPNTEAFF.

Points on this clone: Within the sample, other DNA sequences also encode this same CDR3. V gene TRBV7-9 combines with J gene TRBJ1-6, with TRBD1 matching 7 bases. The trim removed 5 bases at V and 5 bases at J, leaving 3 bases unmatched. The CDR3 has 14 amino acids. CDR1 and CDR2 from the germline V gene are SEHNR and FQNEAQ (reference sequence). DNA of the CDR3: TGTGCCAGCAGCGGAGACAGGGATAATTCACCCCTCCACTTT. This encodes CASSGDRDNSPLHF.

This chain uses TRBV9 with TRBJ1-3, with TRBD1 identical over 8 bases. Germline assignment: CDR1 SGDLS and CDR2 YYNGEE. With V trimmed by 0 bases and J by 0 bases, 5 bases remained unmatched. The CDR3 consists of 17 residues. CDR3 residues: CASSVDKTGVSGNTIYF. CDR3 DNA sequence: TGTGCCAGCAGCGTAGACAAGACAGGGGTCTCTGGAAACACCATATATTTT. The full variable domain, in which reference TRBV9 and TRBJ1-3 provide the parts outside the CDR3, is DSGVTQTPKHLITATGQRVTLRCSPRSGDLSVYWYQQSLDQGLQFLIQYYNGEERAKGNILERFSAQQFPDLHSELNLSSLELGDSALYFCASSVDKTGVSGNTIYFGEGSWLTVV.

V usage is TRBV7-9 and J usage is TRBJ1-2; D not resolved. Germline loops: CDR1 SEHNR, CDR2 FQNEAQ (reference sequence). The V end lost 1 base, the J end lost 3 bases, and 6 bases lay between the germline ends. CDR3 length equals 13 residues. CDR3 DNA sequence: TGTGCCAGCAGCTTAGGCACAGACTATGGCTACACCTTC. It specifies CASSLGTDYGYTF.

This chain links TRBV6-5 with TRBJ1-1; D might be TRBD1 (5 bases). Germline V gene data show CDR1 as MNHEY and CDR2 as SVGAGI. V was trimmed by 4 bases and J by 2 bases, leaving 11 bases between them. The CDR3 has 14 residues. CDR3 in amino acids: CASSSPGDNTEAFF. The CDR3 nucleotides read TGTGCCAGCAGTTCCCCCGGGGACAACACTGAAGCTTTCTTT.

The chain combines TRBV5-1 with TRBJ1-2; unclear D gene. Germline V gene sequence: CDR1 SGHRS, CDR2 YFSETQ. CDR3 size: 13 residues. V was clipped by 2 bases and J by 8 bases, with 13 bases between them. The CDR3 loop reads CASSLDRIWGYTF. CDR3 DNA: TGCGCCAGCAGCTTAGATCGGATCTGGGGCTACACCTTC.

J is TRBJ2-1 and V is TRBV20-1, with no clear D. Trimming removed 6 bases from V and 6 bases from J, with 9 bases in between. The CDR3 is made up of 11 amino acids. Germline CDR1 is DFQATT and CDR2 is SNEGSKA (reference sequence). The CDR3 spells CSARSRNEQFF. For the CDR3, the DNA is TGCAGTGCCCGGAGCCGCAATGAGCAGTTCTTC.

CDR3 region: CASRLFEAGGPRGNEQYF. The DNA of the CDR3 is TGTGCAAGTCGCTTATTTGAAGCGGGGGGGCCTCGAGGGAACGAGCAGTACTTC. The chain employs TRBV12-2 and TRBJ2-7; no DNA check was done on the table's D call, TRBD2. TRBV12-2 has pseudogene status. The CDR3 extends over 18 amino acids.

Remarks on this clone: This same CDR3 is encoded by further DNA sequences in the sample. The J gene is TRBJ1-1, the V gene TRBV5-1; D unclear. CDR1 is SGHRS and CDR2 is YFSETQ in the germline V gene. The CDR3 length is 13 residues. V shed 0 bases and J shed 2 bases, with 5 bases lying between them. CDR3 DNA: TGCGCCAGCAGCTTGGGCCTTAACACTGAAGCTTTCTTT. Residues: CASSLGLNTEAFF. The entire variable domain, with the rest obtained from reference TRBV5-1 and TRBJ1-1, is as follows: KAGVTQTPRYLIKTRGQQVTLSCSPISGHRSVSWYQQTPGQGLQFLFEYFSETQRNKGNFPGRFSGRQFSNSRSEMNVSTLELGDSALYLCASSLGLNTEAFFGQGTRLTVV.

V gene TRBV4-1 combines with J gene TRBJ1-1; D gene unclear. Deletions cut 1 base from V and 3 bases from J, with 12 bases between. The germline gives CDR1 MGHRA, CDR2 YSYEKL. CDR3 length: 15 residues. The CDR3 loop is CASSQVGGTHTEAFF. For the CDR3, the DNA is TGCGCCAGCAGCCAAGTGGGTGGTACCCACACTGAAGCTTTCTTT.

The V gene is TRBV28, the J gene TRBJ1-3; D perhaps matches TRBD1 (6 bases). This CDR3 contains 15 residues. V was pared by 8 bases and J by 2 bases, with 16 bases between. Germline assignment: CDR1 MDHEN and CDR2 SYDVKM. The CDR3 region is CASFKGGLTGNTIYF. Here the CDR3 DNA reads TGTGCCAGCTTCAAAGGGGGTTTGACTGGAAACACCATATATTTT.